This entry lists 12 T cell receptor beta chains sequenced from one sample in a study of T cells in Graves' hyperthyroidism and ophthalmopathy. RNA transcripts were the template for amplifying TCR beta CDR3 regions. TCR CDR3 underwent first-round RT-PCR with the HTBI primer set. From the multiplex PCR reads, TCRdb called clonotypes with MiXCR, one entry per CDR3 protein. There are 490,000 or so distinct CDR3 sequences in the sample; 15% to 20% occur only once, and 25% to 35% lies in the top ten. Sequenced material: blood. All receptors come from a woman aged 30 to 39 with Graves' ophthalmopathy.

This rearrangement joins TRBV19 to TRBJ2-5; possibly TRBD1 or TRBD2 for D (5 bases each). The V end was cut by 8 bases, the J end by 5 bases, with 12 bases between. The length of the CDR3 is 12 residues. In germline, CDR1 is LNHDA, CDR2 SQIVND (reference sequence). The CDR3 DNA reads TGTGCCAGTGATCAGGGCGGGGAGACCCAGTACTTC. Its protein is CASDQGGETQYF.

Points on this clonotype: A much larger clone lies one base from this, so it may be a read error. The chain has TRBV14 and TRBJ2-5, with unresolved D. The CDR3 extends over 14 amino acids. Germline V gene lookup returns CDR1 SGHDN and CDR2 FVKESK. The CDR3 region has the DNA TGTGCCGGCAGCCAAGAAAGGTACCAAGAGACCCAGTACTTC. Its protein product is CAGSQERYQETQYF.

This clonotype was seen at least ten times. The chain couples TRBV5-1 to TRBJ2-7; D gene ambiguous. The ends were cut back, 2 bases at V and 1 base at J, with 10 bases in the middle. Germline assignment: CDR1 SGHRS and CDR2 YFSETQ. The CDR3 has 14 residues. The CDR3 is CASSFQRDSYEQYF. Written as DNA, the CDR3 is TGCGCCAGCAGCTTCCAGCGCGATTCCTACGAGCAGTACTTC.

The genes are TRBV3-1 and TRBJ1-2, with TRBD1 matching over 7 bases. This CDR3 is 15 amino acids long. With V trimmed by 0 bases and J by 5 bases, 6 bases remained unmatched. CDR1 LGHDT and CDR2 YNNKEL come from the germline V gene (reference sequence). CDR3 coding DNA: TGTGCCAGCAGCCAAGATTCGGGACAGATTTATGGCTACACCTTC. This sequence encodes CASSQDSGQIYGYTF.

The chain has TRBV29-1 and TRBJ1-1; 9 bases line up with TRBD1. With V trimmed by 6 bases and J by 2 bases, 7 bases remained unmatched. Germline V CDR1 and CDR2: SQVTM, ANQGSEA. CDR3 size: 14 residues. The CDR3 region is CSVLNRGRNTEAFF. The CDR3 coding sequence is TGCAGCGTCCTAAACAGGGGGCGAAACACTGAAGCTTTCTTT. The full variable domain, rest sourced from reference TRBV29-1 and TRBJ1-1, is SAVISQKPSRDICQRGTSLTIQCQVDSQVTMMFWYRQQPGQSLTLIATANQGSEATYESGFVIDKFPISRPNLTFSTLTVSNMSPEDSSIYLCSVLNRGRNTEAFFGQGTRLTVV.

This chain uses TRBV6-5 with TRBJ1-2; a possible D gene is TRBD1 (6 bases). The CDR3 totals 16 residues. V lost 2 bases and J lost 6, with 19 bases in between. The V gene's germline CDR1 is MNHEY and CDR2 SVGAGI. The CDR3 region is CASSYGKGGLDHGYTF. CDR3 DNA: TGTGCCAGCAGTTACGGGAAGGGGGGCCTGGATCATGGCTACACCTTC.

This clonotype occurred many times. The V gene is TRBV6-6, the J gene TRBJ1-1; D is unclear. V was trimmed by 0 bases and J by 5 bases, leaving 19 bases between them. This CDR3 is built from 17 residues. CDR1 and CDR2 from the germline V gene are MNHNY and SVGAGI (reference sequence). For the CDR3, the DNA is TGTGCCAGCAGTTACTCGGGCCCATCGGGATCGTCGACTGAAGCTTTCTTT. Translated: CASSYSGPSGSSTEAFF.

This clonotype has more than one count but fewer than ten. V is TRBV15 and J is TRBJ1-4; a possible D gene is TRBD1 (5 bases). The length of the CDR3 is 18 residues. V was cut by 2 bases and J by 0 bases, with 16 bases left in between. Germline CDR1 is LNHNV and CDR2 is YYDKDF (reference sequence). The CDR3 DNA reads TGTGCCACCAGCAGACCCCAGACAGCAGATGCAACTAATGAAAAACTGTTTTTT. It encodes CATSRPQTADATNEKLFF. The variable domain in full, completed from reference TRBV15 and TRBJ1-4, reads DAMVIQNPRYQVTQFGKPVTLSCSQTLNHNVMYWYQQKSSQAPKLLFHYYDKDFNNEADTPDNFQSRRPNTSFCFLDIRSPGLGDTAMYLCATSRPQTADATNEKLFFGSGTQLSVL.

This clonotype was observed many times. The J gene is TRBJ2-7, the V gene TRBV12-3 or TRBV12-4; weak D call: TRBD1 (6 bases). The V end was cut by 5 bases, the J end by 3 bases, with 17 bases between. This CDR3 contains 15 residues. The CDR3 region is CASSPSDRKIYEQYF. CDR3 nucleotide sequence: TGTGCCAGCAGTCCGTCCGACAGGAAAATCTACGAGCAGTACTTC.

This clonotype showed up many times. The chain is built from TRBV7-2 and TRBJ2-2; D gene uncertain. Per germline, CDR1 SGHTA and CDR2 FQGNSA. V was cut by 5 bases and J by 6 bases, with 10 bases left in between. The CDR3 is 13 residues long. CDR3 protein: CASSPPVAGELFF. The CDR3 DNA sequence: TGTGCCAGCAGCCCCCCGGTTGCCGGGGAGCTGTTTTTT.

This clonotype was seen at least ten times. The genes are TRBV28 and TRBJ2-3, with 11 positions matching TRBD1. With V trimmed by 5 bases and J by 2 bases, 6 bases remained unmatched. The CDR3 has 16 amino acids. Per the germline V gene, CDR1 is MDHEN and CDR2 is SYDVKM. CDR3 amino acids: CASSTGTGGFTDTQYF. CDR3 sequence (DNA): TGTGCCAGCAGTACCGGGACAGGGGGGTTCACAGATACGCAGTATTTT.

In this sample, this clonotype turned up many times. The chain joins TRBV28 to TRBJ2-3, with D possibly matching TRBD1 (6 bases). This CDR3 region has 15 residues. Trimming left V 5 bases short and J 3 bases short, with 15 bases between. Germline-derived CDR1 and CDR2 are MDHEN and SYDVKM. CDR3 in DNA: TGTGCCAGCAGTAGCCGGGACACTGGAACAGATACGCAGTATTTT. Its protein product is CASSSRDTGTDTQYF.